This section outlines one TCR beta chain sequence together with its context. The data were taken from a study of OX40 agonist ivuxolimab in advanced cancers. TCRdb's table, derived via immunoSEQ multiplex PCR, lists solely in-frame clones and lacks some. The sample includes tens of thousands of clones, 70% to 90% of them seen just once. The sequence came from an adult with an advanced solid tumor such as melanoma, head and neck, liver or kidney cancer. This sample comprised CD4+ or CD8+ T cells sorted from blood, obtained in a trial of the OX40 agonist ivuxolimab.

The CDR3 bases are TGTGCCAGCACCGACACTAGAGCGGTTCTTTCCTACGAGCAGTACTTC. Protein: CASTDTRAVLSYEQYF. J is TRBJ2-7 and V is TRBV2, with D maybe TRBD2 (5 bases). Trimming removed 7 bases from V and 1 base from J, with 20 bases in between. CDR1 is SNHLY, CDR2 FYNNEI, per germline. The CDR3 is 16 amino acids.